The clone carrying this T cell receptor (beta chain) has more than one count but fewer than ten. 5'RACE primed at constant segments yielded TCR alpha and TCR beta cDNA libraries bearing sample barcodes and UMIs. TCRdb ran MiXCR on the 5' RACE reads and lists one entry per CDR3 protein. Of 250,000 to 350,000 distinct CDR3 sequences listed, 15% to 20% were seen once; the top ten hold around 20%. Germline assignment: CDR1 DFQATT and CDR2 SNEGSKA (reference sequence). The junction had 10 bases not matched to a gene; V was cut back by 2 bases and J by 7 bases. The CDR3 runs 15 residues. This specimen belongs to a study of T-cell memory formation after mild COVID-19.

J is TRBJ2-1 and V is TRBV20-1; TRBD2 agrees at 8 bases. This receptor was identified in a young man who had mild COVID-19 (a few samples of this study predate the infection). Cell type and time point are not known. Sequences were obtained from PBMCs or a T cell subset sorted from them (not recorded which). For the CDR3, the DNA is TGCAGTGCTAGACCCGGGGGGGCGGTAAGGAATGAGCAGTTCTTC. Encoded protein: CSARPGGAVRNEQFF.